These 3 T cell receptor beta chains came from one sample sequenced in a study of T cells expressing NK-cell markers. TCRdb re-called the 5' RACE reads, yielding one record per CDR3 amino acid sequence without DNA. Its clone listing holds about 260,000 distinct CDR3 sequences. The sample comprised blood T cells: a sorted CD56 or NKG2C T cell subset, CD4+ or CD8+ T cells, or bulk PBMC T cells (not recorded which). Receptors were obtained from a woman aged 18 to 75 in good health.

The rearrangement links TRBV12-3 or TRBV12-4 to TRBJ2-2; no DNA is available, so the TRBD2 call from TCRdb remains unchecked. This CDR3 region has 15 residues. CDR3 sequence reads: CASSQGLVGGGELFF.

V usage is TRBV6-1 and J usage is TRBJ2-5; the D call from TCRdb, TRBD2, cannot be confirmed without DNA. The CDR3 is 16 amino acids. CDR1 is MNHNS and CDR2 is SASEGT in the germline V gene. CDR3 protein: CASSPKLAGFQETQYF.

The chain has TRBV7-9 and TRBJ1-4; the D gene TCRdb calls, TRBD1, cannot be checked with no DNA. The CDR3 spans 17 residues. Germline V gene lookup returns CDR1 SEHNR and CDR2 FQNEAQ (reference sequence). CDR3 sequence reads: CASSSGQGGSRNEKLFF.